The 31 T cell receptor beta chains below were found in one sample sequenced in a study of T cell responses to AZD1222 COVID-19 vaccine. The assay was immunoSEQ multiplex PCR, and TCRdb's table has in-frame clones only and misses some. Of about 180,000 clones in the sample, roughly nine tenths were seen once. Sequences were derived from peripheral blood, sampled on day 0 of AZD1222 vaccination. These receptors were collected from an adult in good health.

The CDR3 DNA reads TGTGCCACCAGCAGAGATCTGGTCTACAATGAGCAGTTCTTC. It yields the protein CATSRDLVYNEQFF. The V and J genes are TRBV15 and TRBJ2-1, with D unclear. The germline gives CDR1 LNHNV, CDR2 YYDKDF (reference sequence). The V end was cut by 0 bases, the J end by 3 bases, with 6 bases between. The CDR3 totals 14 residues.

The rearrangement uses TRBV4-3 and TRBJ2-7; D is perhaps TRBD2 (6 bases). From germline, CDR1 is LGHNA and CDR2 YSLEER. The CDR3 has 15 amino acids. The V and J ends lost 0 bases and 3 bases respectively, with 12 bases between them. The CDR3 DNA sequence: TGCGCCAGCAGCCAAGATGACTCGGGGGACTACGAGCAGTACTTC. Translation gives CASSQDDSGDYEQYF.

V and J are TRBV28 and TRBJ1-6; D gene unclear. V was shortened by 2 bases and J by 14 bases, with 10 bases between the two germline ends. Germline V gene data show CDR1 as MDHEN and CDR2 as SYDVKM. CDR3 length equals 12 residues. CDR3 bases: TGTGCCAGCAGTTTAGAGTTTTTCTCCCTCCACTTT. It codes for CASSLEFFSLHF.

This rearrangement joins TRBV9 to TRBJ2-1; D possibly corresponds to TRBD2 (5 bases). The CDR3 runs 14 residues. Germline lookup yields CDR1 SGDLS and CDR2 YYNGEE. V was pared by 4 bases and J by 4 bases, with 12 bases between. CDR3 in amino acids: CASSQGGRYNEQFF. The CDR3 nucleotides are TGTGCCAGCAGCCAAGGAGGAAGATACAATGAGCAGTTCTTC.

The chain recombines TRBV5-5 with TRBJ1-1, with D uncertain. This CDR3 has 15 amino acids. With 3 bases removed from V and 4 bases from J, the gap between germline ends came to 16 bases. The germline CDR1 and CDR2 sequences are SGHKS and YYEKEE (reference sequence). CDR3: CASSSQTLSVTEAFF. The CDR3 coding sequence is TGTGCCAGCAGCTCCCAGACGCTCTCCGTCACTGAAGCTTTCTTT.

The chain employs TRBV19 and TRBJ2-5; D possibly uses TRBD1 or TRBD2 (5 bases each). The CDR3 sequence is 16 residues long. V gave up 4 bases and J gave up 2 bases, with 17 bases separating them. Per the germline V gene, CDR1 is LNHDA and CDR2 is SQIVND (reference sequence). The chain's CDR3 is CASSNPGAQLQETQYF. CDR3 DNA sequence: TGTGCCAGTAGTAACCCCGGGGCGCAGCTACAAGAGACCCAGTACTTC.

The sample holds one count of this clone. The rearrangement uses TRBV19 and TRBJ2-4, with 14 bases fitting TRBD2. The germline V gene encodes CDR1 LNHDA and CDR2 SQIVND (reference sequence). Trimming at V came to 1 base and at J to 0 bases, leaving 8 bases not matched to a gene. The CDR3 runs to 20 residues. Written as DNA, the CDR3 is TGTGCCAGTAGTATAGCAGGGACTAGCGGGAGTCATATAGCCAAAAACATTCAGTACTTC. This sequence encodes CASSIAGTSGSHIAKNIQYF.

The CDR3 bases are TGTGCCAGTAGTCCGGTACGGGGAAACACCATATATTTT. This sequence encodes CASSPVRGNTIYF. The chain is built from TRBV19 and TRBJ1-3, with D uncertain. The germline CDR1 and CDR2 sequences are LNHDA and SQIVND (reference sequence). CDR3 size: 13 residues. V gave up 5 bases and J gave up 4 bases, with 9 bases separating them.

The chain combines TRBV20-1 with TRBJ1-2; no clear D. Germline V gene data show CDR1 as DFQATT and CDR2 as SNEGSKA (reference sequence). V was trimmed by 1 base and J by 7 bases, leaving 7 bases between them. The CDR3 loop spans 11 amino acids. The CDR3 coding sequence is TGCAGTGCTAGAGCTGGTGGTGGCTACACCTTC. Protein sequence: CSARAGGGYTF.

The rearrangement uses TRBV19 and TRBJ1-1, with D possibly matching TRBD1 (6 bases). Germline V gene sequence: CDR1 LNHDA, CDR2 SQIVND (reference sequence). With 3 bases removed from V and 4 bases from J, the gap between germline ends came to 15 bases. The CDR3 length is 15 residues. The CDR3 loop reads CASSILQSRGTEAFF. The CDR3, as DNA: TGTGCCAGTAGTATCCTACAATCCAGGGGCACTGAAGCTTTCTTT.

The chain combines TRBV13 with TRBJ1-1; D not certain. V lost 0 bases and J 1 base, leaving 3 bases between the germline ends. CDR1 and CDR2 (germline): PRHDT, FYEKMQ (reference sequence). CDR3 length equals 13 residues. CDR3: CASSLGSNTEAFF. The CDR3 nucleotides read TGTGCCAGCAGCTTAGGTTCGAACACTGAAGCTTTCTTT. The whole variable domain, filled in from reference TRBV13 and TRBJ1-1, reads AAGVIQSPRHLIKEKRETATLKCYPIPRHDTVYWYQQGPGQDPQFLISFYEKMQSDKGSIPDRFSAQQFSDYHSELNMSSLELGDSALYFCASSLGSNTEAFFGQGTRLTVV.

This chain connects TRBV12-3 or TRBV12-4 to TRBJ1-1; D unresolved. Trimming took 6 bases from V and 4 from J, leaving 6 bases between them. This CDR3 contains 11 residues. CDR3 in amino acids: CASSRSTEAFF. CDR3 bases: TGTGCCAGCAGCAGGTCCACTGAAGCTTTCTTT.

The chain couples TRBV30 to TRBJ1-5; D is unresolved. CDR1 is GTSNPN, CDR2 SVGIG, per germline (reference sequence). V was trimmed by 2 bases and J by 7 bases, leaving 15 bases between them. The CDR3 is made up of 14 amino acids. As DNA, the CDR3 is TGTGCCTGGAGTCTGGGAAGAACGAGGCAGCCCCAGCATTTT. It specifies CAWSLGRTRQPQHF.

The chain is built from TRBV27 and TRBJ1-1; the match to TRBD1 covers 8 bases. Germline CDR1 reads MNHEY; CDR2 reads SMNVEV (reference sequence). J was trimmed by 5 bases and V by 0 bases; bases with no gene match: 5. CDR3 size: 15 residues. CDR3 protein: CASSLSTGGSTEAFF. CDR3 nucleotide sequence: TGTGCCAGCAGTTTATCAACAGGGGGTTCTACTGAAGCTTTCTTT.

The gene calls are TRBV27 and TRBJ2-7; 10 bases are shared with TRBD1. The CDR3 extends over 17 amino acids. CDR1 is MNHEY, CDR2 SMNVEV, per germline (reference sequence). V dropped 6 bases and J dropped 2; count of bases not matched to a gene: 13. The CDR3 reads CASSALTGGMRTYEQYF. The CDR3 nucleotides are TGTGCCAGCAGCGCGTTGACAGGGGGCATGCGGACCTACGAGCAGTACTTC.

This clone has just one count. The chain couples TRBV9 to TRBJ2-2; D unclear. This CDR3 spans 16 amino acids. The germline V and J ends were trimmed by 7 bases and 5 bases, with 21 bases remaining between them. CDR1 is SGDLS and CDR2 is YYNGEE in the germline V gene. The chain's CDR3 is CASSTSTGPMTGELFF. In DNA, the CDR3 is TGTGCCAGCTCTACCTCTACGGGTCCTATGACCGGGGAGCTGTTTTTT.

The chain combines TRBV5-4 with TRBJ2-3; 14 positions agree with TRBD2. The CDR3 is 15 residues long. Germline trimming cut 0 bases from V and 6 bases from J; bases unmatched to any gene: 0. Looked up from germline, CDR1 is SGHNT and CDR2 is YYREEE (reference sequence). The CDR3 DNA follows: TGTGCCAGCAGCTTGGGGACTAGCGGGGGGGATACGCAGTATTTT. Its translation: CASSLGTSGGDTQYF.

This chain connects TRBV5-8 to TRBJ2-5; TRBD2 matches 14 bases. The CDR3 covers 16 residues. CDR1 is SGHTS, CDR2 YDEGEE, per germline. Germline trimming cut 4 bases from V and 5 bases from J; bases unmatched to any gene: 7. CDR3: CASSLGTSGRVETQYF. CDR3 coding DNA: TGTGCCAGCAGCCTCGGGACTAGCGGGAGAGTGGAGACCCAGTACTTC.

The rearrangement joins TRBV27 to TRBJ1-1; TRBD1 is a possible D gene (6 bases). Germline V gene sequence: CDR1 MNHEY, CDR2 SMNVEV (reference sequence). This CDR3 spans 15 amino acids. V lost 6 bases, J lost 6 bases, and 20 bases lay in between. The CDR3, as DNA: TGTGCCAGCAGGGACCTGGGAGGGGGTAGAGCTGAAGCTTTCTTT. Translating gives CASRDLGGGRAEAFF.

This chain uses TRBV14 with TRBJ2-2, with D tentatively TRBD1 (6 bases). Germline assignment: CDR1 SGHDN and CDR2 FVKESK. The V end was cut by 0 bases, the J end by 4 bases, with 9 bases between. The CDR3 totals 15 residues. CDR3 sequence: CASSQDPGATGELFF. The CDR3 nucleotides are TGTGCCAGCAGCCAAGATCCAGGGGCCACCGGGGAGCTGTTTTTT.

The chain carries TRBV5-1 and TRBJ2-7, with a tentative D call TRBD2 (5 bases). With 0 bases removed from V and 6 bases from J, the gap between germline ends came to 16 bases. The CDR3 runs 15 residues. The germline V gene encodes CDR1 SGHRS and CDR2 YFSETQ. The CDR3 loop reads CASSLDTSTTGEQYF. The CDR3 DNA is TGCGCCAGCAGCTTGGATACTAGTACGACTGGCGAGCAGTACTTC.

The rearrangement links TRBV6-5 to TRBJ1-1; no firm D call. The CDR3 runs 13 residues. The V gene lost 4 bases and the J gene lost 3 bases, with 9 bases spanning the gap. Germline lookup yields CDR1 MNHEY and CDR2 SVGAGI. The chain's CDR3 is CASSSYRDTEAFF. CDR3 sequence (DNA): TGTGCCAGCAGTTCCTATCGGGACACTGAAGCTTTCTTT.

In DNA, the CDR3 is TGTGCCAGCAGCTTGGAGGACAGGGATTTCCGCTATGGCTACACCTTC. Its translation is CASSLEDRDFRYGYTF. V and J are TRBV5-4 and TRBJ1-2; 8 bases fit TRBD1. The V gene end was trimmed by 0 bases and the J gene end by 4 bases; junction bases not matched to a gene: 8. This CDR3 is 16 amino acids long. CDR1 is SGHNT and CDR2 is YYREEE in the germline V gene (reference sequence). Complete variable domain (other parts from reference TRBV5-4 and TRBJ1-2): ETGVTQSPTHLIKTRGQQVTLRCSSQSGHNTVSWYQQALGQGPQFIFQYYREEENGRGNFPPRFSGLQFPNYSSELNVNALELDDSALYLCASSLEDRDFRYGYTFGSGTRLTVV.

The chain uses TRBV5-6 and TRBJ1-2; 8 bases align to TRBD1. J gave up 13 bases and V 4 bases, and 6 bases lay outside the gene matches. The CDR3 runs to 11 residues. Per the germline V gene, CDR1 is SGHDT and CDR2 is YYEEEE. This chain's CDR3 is CASSPGGEATF. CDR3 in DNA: TGTGCCAGCAGCCCAGGGGGCGAAGCCACCTTC.

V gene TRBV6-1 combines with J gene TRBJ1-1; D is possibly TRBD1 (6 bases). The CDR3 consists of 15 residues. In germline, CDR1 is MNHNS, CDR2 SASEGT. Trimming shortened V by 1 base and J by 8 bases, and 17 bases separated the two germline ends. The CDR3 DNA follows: TGTGCCAGCAGTGAAGGTGTACGAGGGGGTACCGAAGCTTTCTTT. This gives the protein CASSEGVRGGTEAFF.

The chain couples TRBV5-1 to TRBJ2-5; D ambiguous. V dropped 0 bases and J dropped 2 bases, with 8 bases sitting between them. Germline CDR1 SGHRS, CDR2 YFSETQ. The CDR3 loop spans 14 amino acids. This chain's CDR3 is CASSLEDPQETQYF. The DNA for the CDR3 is TGCGCCAGCAGCTTGGAGGACCCACAAGAGACCCAGTACTTC.

CDR3 nucleotides: TGTGCCTGGAGTGTAGGTACGGGCTCGGGGTCCAATCAGCCCCAGCATTTT. Translating it yields CAWSVGTGSGSNQPQHF. The chain combines TRBV30 with TRBJ1-5; no definite D call. V was clipped by 0 bases and J by 3 bases, with 18 bases between them. CDR3 size: 17 residues. Germline V gene data show CDR1 as GTSNPN and CDR2 as SVGIG (reference sequence).

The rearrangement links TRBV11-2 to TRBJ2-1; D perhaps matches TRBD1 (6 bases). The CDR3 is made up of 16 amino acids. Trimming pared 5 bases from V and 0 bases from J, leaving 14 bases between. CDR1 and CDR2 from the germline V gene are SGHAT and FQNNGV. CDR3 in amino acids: CASSRRDTDSYNEQFF. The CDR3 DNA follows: TGTGCCAGCAGCCGAAGGGACACCGACTCCTACAATGAGCAGTTCTTC.

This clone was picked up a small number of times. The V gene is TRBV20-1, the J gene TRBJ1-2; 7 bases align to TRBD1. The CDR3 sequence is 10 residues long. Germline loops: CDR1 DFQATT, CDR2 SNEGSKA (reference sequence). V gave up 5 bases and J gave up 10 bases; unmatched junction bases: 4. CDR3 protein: CSAYTGDYTF. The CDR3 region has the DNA TGCAGTGCTTATACAGGGGACTACACCTTC.

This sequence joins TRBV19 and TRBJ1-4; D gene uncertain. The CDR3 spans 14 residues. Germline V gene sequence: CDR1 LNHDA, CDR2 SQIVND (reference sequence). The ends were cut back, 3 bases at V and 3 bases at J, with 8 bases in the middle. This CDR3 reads CASSMGSANEKLFF. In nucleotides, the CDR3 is TGTGCCAGTAGTATGGGGTCAGCTAATGAAAAACTGTTTTTT.

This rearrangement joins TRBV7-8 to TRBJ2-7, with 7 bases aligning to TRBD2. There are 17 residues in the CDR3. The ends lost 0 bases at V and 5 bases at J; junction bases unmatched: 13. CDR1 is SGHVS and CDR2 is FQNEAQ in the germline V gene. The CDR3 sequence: CASSLAGVAGVGDEQYF. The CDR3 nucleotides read TGTGCCAGCAGCTTAGCGGGTGTCGCGGGAGTGGGAGACGAGCAGTACTTC. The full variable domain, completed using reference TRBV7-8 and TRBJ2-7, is GAGVSQSPRYKVAKRGQDVALRCDPISGHVSLFWYQQALGQGPEFLTYFQNEAQLDKSGLPSDRFFAERPEGSVSTLKIQRTQQEDSAVYLCASSLAGVAGVGDEQYFGPGTRLTVT.